Detailed here is one TCR beta chain. The sample belongs to a study of blood T cell repertoires in COVID-19. Across the whole study: Spain, Italy and the United States supplied samples that represented acute and convalescent COVID-19. Sources were T cells, B-cell-depleted T cells, or PBMCs; the material itself was cDNA or gDNA.

As processed by the authors: Reference gene primers were amplified, and this amplification served to estimate nucleated cell counts. Some clones are missing from TCRdb's copy, which holds only in-frame ones; the method was immunoSEQ multiplex PCR. D and trimming were read from the DNA, whereas the V and J calls and clone size are those reported in that table. This sample carries 120,000 or so clones, roughly 82% of them seen once, and the ten largest clones take 9% to 14%. Deletions cut 1 base from V and 4 bases from J, with 13 bases between. The CDR3 loop spans 15 amino acids. The germline CDR1 and CDR2 sequences are LGHDT and YNNKEL (reference sequence).

The source material was peripheral blood. The chain links TRBV3-1 (or the pseudogene TRBV3-2) to TRBJ1-2; D is possibly TRBD1 (6 bases). The TCR was taken from a human donor in a cohort sampled during active COVID-19. CDR3 DNA: TGTGCCAGCAGCCAAGTACAGGGACGGGGCTATGGCTACACCTTC. Its translation is CASSQVQGRGYGYTF.